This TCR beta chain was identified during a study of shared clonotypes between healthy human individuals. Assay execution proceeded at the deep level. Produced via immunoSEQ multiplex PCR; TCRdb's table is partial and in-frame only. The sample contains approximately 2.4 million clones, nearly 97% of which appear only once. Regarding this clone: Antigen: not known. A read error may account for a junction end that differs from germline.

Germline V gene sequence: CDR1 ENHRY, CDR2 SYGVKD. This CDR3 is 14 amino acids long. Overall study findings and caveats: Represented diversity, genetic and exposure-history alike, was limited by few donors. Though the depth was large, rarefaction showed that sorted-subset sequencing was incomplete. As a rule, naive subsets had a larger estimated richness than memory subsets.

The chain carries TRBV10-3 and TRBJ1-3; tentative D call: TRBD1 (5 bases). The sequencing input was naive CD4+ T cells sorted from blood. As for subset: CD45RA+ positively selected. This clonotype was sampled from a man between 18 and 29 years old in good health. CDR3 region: CAINEGKAGNTIYF. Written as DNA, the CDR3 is TGTGCCATCAATGAGGGGAAAGCTGGAAACACCATATATTTT.